This T cell receptor (beta chain) was sequenced for a study of blood T cells in healthy people across ages. Study-wide points: Nothing was known about donor CMV status, and this possibly confounded expanded clonotype changes. Diversity of TCR beta per million T cells declined in a roughly linear way with age.

Together with a sample-barcoded 5' primer, a J-beta primer mix was included in a second PCR lasting about 6 to 11 cycles. Each sample yielded at least 3 million CDR3-containing paired-end reads. TCRdb itself ran the 5' RACE reads through MiXCR, one entry per CDR3 protein. The table records roughly 830,000 distinct CDR3 sequences, around 68% of them present only once. A word on this clonotype: What it recognizes is unknown.

Samples each had at least 5 micrograms of total RNA extracted. The clonotype was recovered from a man younger than 45 in good health. The specimen was blood.

The DNA of the CDR3 is TGCGCCAGCAGCCAAGTAGGCAGGGGACACGAGCAGTACTTC. Its translation: CASSQVGRGHEQYF. V gene TRBV4-1 combines with J gene TRBJ2-5; tentatively, D is TRBD1 (6 bases). The DNA matches TRBJ2-7 better at its end, which makes the J call doubtful. From germline, CDR1 is MGHRA and CDR2 YSYEKL. This CDR3 spans 14 amino acids.